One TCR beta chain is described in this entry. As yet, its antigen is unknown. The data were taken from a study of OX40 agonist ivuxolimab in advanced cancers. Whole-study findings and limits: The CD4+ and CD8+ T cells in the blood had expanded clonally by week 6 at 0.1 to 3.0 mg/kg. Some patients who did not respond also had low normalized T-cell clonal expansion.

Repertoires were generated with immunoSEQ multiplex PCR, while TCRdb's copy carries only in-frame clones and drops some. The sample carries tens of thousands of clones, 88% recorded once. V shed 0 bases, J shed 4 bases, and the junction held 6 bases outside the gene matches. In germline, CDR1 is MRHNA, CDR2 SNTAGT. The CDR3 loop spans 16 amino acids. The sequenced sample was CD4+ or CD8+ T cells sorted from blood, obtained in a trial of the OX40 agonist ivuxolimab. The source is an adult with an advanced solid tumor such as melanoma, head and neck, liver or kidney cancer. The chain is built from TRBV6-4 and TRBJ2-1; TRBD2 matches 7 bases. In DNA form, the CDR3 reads TGTGCCAGCAGTGACTCAACACGCGGGGGTTACAATGAGCAGTTCTTC. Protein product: CASSDSTRGGYNEQFF.